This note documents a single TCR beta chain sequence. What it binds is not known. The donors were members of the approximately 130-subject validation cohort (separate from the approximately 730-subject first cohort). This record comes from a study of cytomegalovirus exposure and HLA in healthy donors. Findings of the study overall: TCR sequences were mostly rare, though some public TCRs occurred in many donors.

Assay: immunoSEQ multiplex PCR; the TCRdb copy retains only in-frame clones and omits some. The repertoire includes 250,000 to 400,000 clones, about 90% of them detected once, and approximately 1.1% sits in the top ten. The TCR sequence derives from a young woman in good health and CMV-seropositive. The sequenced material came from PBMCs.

CDR3: CASSDSETDTQYF. CDR3 DNA sequence: TGTGCCAGCAGTGACTCAGAGACAGATACGCAGTATTTT. The chain uses TRBV6-4 and TRBJ2-3, with D unresolved. Trimming took 0 bases from V and 3 from J, leaving 4 bases between them. The CDR3 covers 13 residues. Germline V gene lookup returns CDR1 MRHNA and CDR2 SNTAGT.